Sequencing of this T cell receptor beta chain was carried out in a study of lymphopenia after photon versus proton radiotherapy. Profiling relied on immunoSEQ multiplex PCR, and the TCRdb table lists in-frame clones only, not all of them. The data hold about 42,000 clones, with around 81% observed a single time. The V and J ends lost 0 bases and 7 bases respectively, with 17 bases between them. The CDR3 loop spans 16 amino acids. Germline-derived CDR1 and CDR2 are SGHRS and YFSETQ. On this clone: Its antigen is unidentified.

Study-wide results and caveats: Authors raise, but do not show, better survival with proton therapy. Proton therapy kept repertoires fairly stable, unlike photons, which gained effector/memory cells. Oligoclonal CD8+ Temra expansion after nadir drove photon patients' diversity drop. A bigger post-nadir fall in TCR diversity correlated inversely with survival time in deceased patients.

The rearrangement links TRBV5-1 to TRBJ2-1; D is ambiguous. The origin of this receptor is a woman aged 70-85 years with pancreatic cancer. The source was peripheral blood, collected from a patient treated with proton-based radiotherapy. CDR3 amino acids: CASSLEVGSTNNEQFF. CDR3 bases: TGCGCCAGCAGCTTGGAGGTGGGGTCTACAAATAATGAGCAGTTCTTC.